The rows below give T cell receptor beta chains drawn from one sample of a study of neurological immune-mediated disorders. TCRdb re-called the 5' RACE reads through MiXCR, storing one row per CDR3 protein. The sample shows approximately 47,000 distinct CDR3 sequences, roughly 13% of them seen only once. Sequencing was done on a sample of PBMCs. Receptor source: a man aged 25-45 years in good health. CDR3s leave out the opening cysteine and the closing phenylalanine or tryptophan. Each record gives: J gene, V gene, CDR3 protein.

TRBJ2-7 | TRBV27 | ASRLTGTDFYEQY
TRBJ2-3 | TRBV5-1 | ASSVSGTSTDTQY
TRBJ2-3 | TRBV7-2 | ASSPFAGGPRGTDTQY
TRBJ2-4 | TRBV20-1 | RGVGGSKDIQY
TRBJ2-7 | TRBV20-1 | SASSESYEQY
TRBJ2-1 | TRBV20-1 | SALPTSGKFDEQF
TRBJ2-4 | TRBV19 | ASSIGGRGLDIQY
TRBJ1-4 | TRBV5-1 | ASRDTTGGLEKLF
TRBJ1-5 | TRBV28 | ASSLIRDQPQH
TRBJ2-5 | TRBV7-2 | ASSGQSIFETQY
TRBJ1-5 | TRBV29-1 | SSGEVGQPQH
TRBJ1-6 | TRBV5-1 | ASSLDNSPLH
TRBJ2-3 | TRBV6-1 | ASSRTASTDTQY
TRBJ2-2 | TRBV20-1 | SASRLNEYTGELF
TRBJ1-4 | TRBV10-3 | AITSGVREKLF
TRBJ2-7 | TRBV20-1 | SAGQGNSYEQY
TRBJ2-1 | TRBV5-1 | ASSSSGGYNEQF
TRBJ2-7 | TRBV4-1 | ASSPAVPSGSYEQY
TRBJ2-7 | TRBV5-1 | ASSLGGVKSYEQY
TRBJ1-4 | TRBV28 | ASSRPDRGGEKLF
TRBJ2-2 | TRBV28 | ASSPLLAGTGELF
TRBJ1-1 | TRBV12-3/TRBV12-4 | ASSFLGSRPAVAEAF
TRBJ1-1 | TRBV5-1 | ASSAPGTGGLSEAF
TRBJ2-7 | TRBV29-1 | SVTDEGMTSYEQY
TRBJ2-7 | TRBV10-3 | AISESTVEQY
TRBJ1-6 | TRBV5-1 | ASSLEGANPLH
TRBJ1-5 | TRBV28 | ASRSWGSDPSNQPQH
TRBJ2-2 | TRBV12-3/TRBV12-4 | ASSLPSPNTGELF
TRBJ1-5 | TRBV5-1 | ASSETGYQPQH
TRBJ2-7 | TRBV7-2 | ASSYSVGTSGRNVKGHEQY
TRBJ2-7 | TRBV24-1 | ATSDFTKGPEQY
TRBJ1-1 | TRBV12-3/TRBV12-4 | ASSRKDPQKSAF
TRBJ2-2 | TRBV7-7 | ASSQGAGTAGELF